Described below is a single T cell receptor beta chain sequence and its context. Its antigen is undetermined. V shed 5 bases and J shed 2 bases, with 15 bases lying between them. The length of the CDR3 is 15 residues. Germline V CDR1 and CDR2: SNHLY, FYNNEI. The data belong to a study of T cell repertoires in cytomegalovirus infection. Study summary: CMV infection and matching HLA type were both indicated by public TCR beta signatures. Notes on the study in general: The ex vivo response was dominated by HLA-C-restricted CMV-specific TCR beta clonotypes.

TCRdb re-derived calls from the reads in MiXCR, one entry per CDR3 protein. The data contain approximately 70,000 distinct CDR3 sequences, more than 20% of them singletons. The chain uses TRBV2 and TRBJ1-1; no clear D gene. Sequenced input: PBMCs, sequenced either directly or after in vitro stimulation (not recorded which). The receptor's source is a human donor in good health (CMV status not recorded). Some clones in this sample may be carry-over from other donors' samples. The CDR3 loop reads CASSRSRGSNTEAFF. The CDR3 DNA reads as TGTGCCAGCAGTAGGTCTCGGGGATCTAACACTGAAGCTTTCTTT.